This TCR beta chain is from a study of shared T cell receptors in the human thymus. The method was immunoSEQ multiplex PCR; TCRdb's version includes in-frame clones alone and lacks a portion of them. This sample has under 450,000 clones; 95% occur once, and the top ten carry approximately 0.02%. V lost 1 base to trimming and J lost 3 bases; unmatched junction nucleotides: 6. The germline CDR1 and CDR2 sequences are LNHDA and SQIVND (reference sequence). This CDR3 contains 15 residues. The chain employs TRBV19 and TRBJ2-7, with 7 positions matching TRBD2. The TCR was taken from a human donor. Material for sequencing was thymocytes. Here the CDR3 DNA reads TGTGCCAGTAGTATAGTCGGGGGGAACTTCTACGAGCAGTACTTC. Its protein is CASSIVGGNFYEQYF.